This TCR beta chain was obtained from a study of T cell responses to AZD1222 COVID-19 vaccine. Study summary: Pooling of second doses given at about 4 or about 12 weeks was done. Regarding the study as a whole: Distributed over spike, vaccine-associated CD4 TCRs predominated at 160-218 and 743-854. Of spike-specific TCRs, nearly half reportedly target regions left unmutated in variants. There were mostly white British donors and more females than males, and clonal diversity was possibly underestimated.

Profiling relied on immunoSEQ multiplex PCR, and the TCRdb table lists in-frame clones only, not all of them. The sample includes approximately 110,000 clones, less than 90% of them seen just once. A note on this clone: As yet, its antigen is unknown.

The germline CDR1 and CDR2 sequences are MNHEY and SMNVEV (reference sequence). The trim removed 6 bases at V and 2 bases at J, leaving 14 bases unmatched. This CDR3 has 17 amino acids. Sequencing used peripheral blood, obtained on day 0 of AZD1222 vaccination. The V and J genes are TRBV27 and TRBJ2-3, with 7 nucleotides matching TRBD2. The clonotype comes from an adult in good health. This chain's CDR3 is CASRPAVGTKFTDTQYF. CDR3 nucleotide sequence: TGTGCCAGCAGACCCGCAGTCGGGACTAAATTCACAGATACGCAGTATTTT.